The 23 T cell receptor beta chains presented below share a single source sample, sequenced in a study of post-analysis software for immune sequencing data. Study conclusions and caveats: Patients carried 4 or 5 TRBV segments more frequently than controls did, and TRBV5-6, TRBV5-1 and TRBV20-1 were among them.

No antigen has been identified for these receptors. Each TCR beta cDNA library carried unique molecular identifiers. TCRdb recomputed calls from the PCR reads with MiXCR, one row per CDR3 protein. The sample holds roughly 580,000 distinct CDR3 sequences, around 47% seen once. The specimen was blood. These receptors all come from a girl between 10 and 17 years old with multiple sclerosis.

The V call is TRBV9, the J call TRBJ2-5, with 7 bases that match TRBD2. Germline values: CDR1 SGDLS, CDR2 YYNGEE. The CDR3 is 15 residues long. The V segment lost 4 bases and the J segment 6 bases; nucleotides outside the gene matches: 12. CDR3 region: CASSPRAGGSKTQYF. CDR3 bases: TGTGCCAGCAGCCCCCGAGCCGGGGGGTCGAAGACCCAGTACTTC. The full variable domain, its missing parts supplied by reference TRBV9 and TRBJ2-5, is DSGVTQTPKHLITATGQRVTLRCSPRSGDLSVYWYQQSLDQGLQFLIQYYNGEERAKGNILERFSAQQFPDLHSELNLSSLELGDSALYFCASSPRAGGSKTQYFGPGTRLLVL.

CDR3 DNA: TGTGCCACCAGTGAGCCCGGACAGGGGGTAGAGGAGACCCAGTACTTC. This gives the protein CATSEPGQGVEETQYF. This sequence joins TRBV24-1 and TRBJ2-5; 10 bases line up with TRBD1. The CDR3 is 16 amino acids. The ends lost 4 bases at V and 5 bases at J; junction bases unmatched: 9. Germline CDR1 is KGHDR and CDR2 is SFDVKD.

This clonotype came up once. A read error may produce the germline difference seen at one junction end. The rearrangement links TRBV7-2 to TRBJ2-3, with TRBD2 matching over 9 bases. The CDR3 has 15 amino acids. CDR1 is SGHTA, CDR2 FQGNSA, per germline. The CDR3 reads CASSPAGGFADTRYF. CDR3 bases: TGTGCCAGCAGCCCAGCGGGGGGTTTCGCAGATACGCGGTATTTT. The complete variable domain, with remaining parts taken from reference TRBV7-2 and TRBJ2-3, reads GAGVSQSPSNKVTEKGKDVELRCDPISGHTALYWYRQSLGQGLEFLIYFQGNSAPDKSGLPSDRFSAERTGGSVSTLTIQRTQQEDSAVYLCASSPAGGFADTRYFGPGTRLTVL.

The V gene is TRBV7-2, the J gene TRBJ2-1, with 8 bases matching TRBD2. In germline, CDR1 is SGHTA, CDR2 FQGNSA. V dropped 11 bases and J dropped 8; count of bases not matched to a gene: 11. This CDR3 comprises 13 residues. CDR3 sequence: CAHGTRLTDEQFF. CDR3 nucleotides: TGTGCCCACGGGACTAGACTAACGGATGAGCAGTTCTTC.

The gene calls are TRBV29-1 and TRBJ2-1, with D perhaps matching TRBD2 (5 bases). In germline, CDR1 is SQVTM, CDR2 ANQGSEA. The CDR3 spans 14 residues. Trimming took off 4 bases at V and 7 bases at J, with 17 bases between the two ends. CDR3 DNA: TGCAGCGTTGGTCGTCTCCTCCAGCGGAATGAGCAGTTCTTC. This sequence encodes CSVGRLLQRNEQFF.

V and J are TRBV12-3 or TRBV12-4 and TRBJ1-1; 7 bases are a match to TRBD1. V shed 6 bases, J shed 3 bases, and the junction held 10 bases outside the gene matches. This CDR3 has 15 residues. The CDR3 nucleotides are TGTGCCAGCAGGCTAGGGGGCTATGTGGACACTGAAGCTTTCTTT. It encodes CASRLGGYVDTEAFF.

The chain carries TRBV7-2 and TRBJ1-2; D remains unclear. With 5 bases removed from V and 6 bases from J, the gap between germline ends came to 13 bases. Per the germline V gene, CDR1 is SGHTA and CDR2 is FQGNSA. There are 13 residues in the CDR3. The CDR3 sequence is CASSPSRDDGYTF. The CDR3 DNA sequence: TGTGCCAGCAGCCCGAGTAGGGATGATGGCTACACCTTC.

This clonotype appeared a single time. A clone one base away is much larger, so this may be a read error. The chain uses TRBV7-2 and TRBJ2-4, with 8 bases that match TRBD2. The DNA end is more similar to TRBJ2-7, so the J call may be wrong. This CDR3 has 13 residues. The germline V gene encodes CDR1 SGHTA and CDR2 FQGNSA. CDR3 nucleotides: TGTGCCAGCAGGCAGCGGGAGAGATACGAGCAGTACTTC. Translation gives CASRQRERYEQYF.

Regarding this clonotype: The junction does not match germline at one end; this may be a read error. This chain links TRBV12-3 or TRBV12-4 with TRBJ2-3; D might be TRBD2 (5 bases). The CDR3 consists of 16 residues. The CDR3 nucleotides read TGTGCCAGCATCCGCGGCTGGAACCCTAGCACAGATACGGAGTATTTT. Translated, it gives CASIRGWNPSTDTEYF.

This clonotype was counted between two and nine times. V is TRBV20-1 and J is TRBJ2-1; 12 bases line up with TRBD2. The germline CDR1 and CDR2 sequences are DFQATT and SNEGSKA (reference sequence). The V segment lost 3 bases and the J segment 8 bases; nucleotides outside the gene matches: 8. The CDR3 has 15 amino acids. CDR3 loop: CSASVTGLAGYEQFF. CDR3 nucleotide sequence: TGCAGTGCTAGTGTAACGGGACTAGCGGGTTATGAGCAGTTCTTC.

The rearrangement links TRBV6-2 or TRBV6-3 to TRBJ2-4; a weak D match, TRBD1 (6 bases). Germline values: CDR1 MNHEY, CDR2 SVGEGT. The CDR3 loop spans 14 amino acids. Deletions cut 5 bases from V and 1 base from J, with 9 bases between. The CDR3 reads CASSRQAAKNIQYF. In DNA, the CDR3 is TGTGCCAGCAGTAGACAGGCCGCCAAAAACATTCAGTACTTC.

This clonotype was seen a handful of times. The chain joins TRBV29-1 to TRBJ2-5, with 11 nucleotides matching TRBD2. The germline V gene has CDR1 SQVTM and CDR2 ANQGSEA. This CDR3 is 16 amino acids long. J was trimmed by 2 bases and V by 3 bases; bases with no gene match: 8. CDR3 in DNA: TGCAGCGTTGATACCGGGACTAGCGGACCGCAAGAGACCCAGTACTTC. Translating it yields CSVDTGTSGPQETQYF.

This sequence joins TRBV6-2 or TRBV6-3 and TRBJ2-1, with a tentative D call TRBD2 (5 bases). Between the trimmed V and J ends, which lost 0 bases and 6 bases, there was a span of 9 bases. The germline V gene has CDR1 MNHEY and CDR2 SVGEGT. There are 14 residues in the CDR3. The CDR3 coding sequence is TGTGCCAGCAGTTACTCGGGAGCCCTCAATGAGCAGTTCTTC. Translated: CASSYSGALNEQFF.

The chain is built from TRBV4-1 and TRBJ2-7; TRBD1 matches at 9 bases. CDR1 MGHRA and CDR2 YSYEKL come from the germline V gene. The CDR3 has 17 residues. Unmatched junction bases numbered 14, after V lost 3 bases and J lost 5 bases. In DNA form, the CDR3 reads TGCGCCAGCAGCCACCCCCATCGGGACAGGGATGTAAACGAGCAGTACTTC. It specifies CASSHPHRDRDVNEQYF.

CDR3 sequence reads: CASSSGGSYYEQYF. CDR3 nucleotide sequence: TGTGCCAGCAGCTCCGGCGGGAGTTACTACGAGCAGTACTTC. The chain couples TRBV7-2 to TRBJ2-7; 7 positions match TRBD2. The CDR3 loop spans 14 amino acids. Germline lookup yields CDR1 SGHTA and CDR2 FQGNSA. V lost 4 bases, J lost 3 bases, and 6 bases stayed unmatched.

The chain combines TRBV20-1 with TRBJ2-7, with D perhaps TRBD1 or TRBD2 (7 bases each). Germline CDR1 and CDR2: DFQATT and SNEGSKA (reference sequence). V was trimmed by 2 bases and J by 7 bases, leaving 15 bases between them. The CDR3 covers 13 residues. Written as DNA, the CDR3 is TGCAGTGCTAGACAGGGGGGGTTGGGAGAGCAGTACTTC. It is translated as CSARQGGLGEQYF.

This clonotype was detected a few times. This chain joins TRBV29-1 and TRBJ1-2, with D tentatively TRBD1 (5 bases). CDR1 and CDR2 (germline): SQVTM, ANQGSEA. This CDR3 comprises 13 residues. The germline V and J ends were trimmed by 0 bases and 8 bases, with 13 bases remaining between them. CDR3 coding DNA: TGCAGCGTTGAAGATGGAGGGGTCTGGGGCTACACCTTC. Translation: CSVEDGGVWGYTF.

The chain couples TRBV20-1 to TRBJ2-3; tentative D call: TRBD2 (5 bases). The CDR3 is 14 amino acids. The germline CDR1 and CDR2 sequences are DFQATT and SNEGSKA (reference sequence). With 1 base removed from V and 4 bases from J, the gap between germline ends came to 12 bases. Here the CDR3 DNA reads TGCAGTGCTAGAGGTTACGGCGGGCCAGATACGCAGTATTTT. Its translation: CSARGYGGPDTQYF.

Ten or more counts support this clonotype. The chain recombines TRBV12-3 or TRBV12-4 with TRBJ2-5, with D possibly matching TRBD1 (6 bases). The CDR3 loop spans 13 amino acids. V was clipped by 2 bases and J by 3 bases, with 7 bases between them. CDR3 sequence (DNA): TGTGCCAGCAGTTTAAGGGGGAAAGAGACCCAGTACTTC. Translation: CASSLRGKETQYF.

This clonotype showed up just a few times. The chain links TRBV5-1 to TRBJ2-1, with D unclear. The CDR3 contains 13 residues. CDR1 is SGHRS and CDR2 is YFSETQ in the germline V gene. Trimming stripped 4 bases from V and 7 bases from J, with 12 bases between. The CDR3 DNA follows: TGCGCCAGCAGCCCCCAAGTAGAGAATGAGCAGTTCTTC. Protein: CASSPQVENEQFF.

This chain uses TRBV2 with TRBJ2-3, with a tentative D call TRBD2 (5 bases). Germline V gene lookup returns CDR1 SNHLY and CDR2 FYNNEI. The CDR3 spans 14 residues. Trimming stripped 5 bases from V and 4 bases from J, with 13 bases between. The CDR3 reads CASSRTDGADTQYF. The CDR3 nucleotides read TGTGCCAGCAGTAGGACTGATGGCGCAGATACGCAGTATTTT. Drawing the rest from reference TRBV2 and TRBJ2-3, the complete variable domain is EPEVTQTPSHQVTQMGQEVILRCVPISNHLYFYWYRQILGQKVEFLVSFYNNEISEKSEIFDDQFSVERPDGSNFTLKIRSTKLEDSAMYFCASSRTDGADTQYFGPGTRLTVL.

This clonotype has more than one count but fewer than ten. The V gene is TRBV7-9, the J gene TRBJ1-2; D is possibly TRBD1 (5 bases). Germline CDR1 SEHNR, CDR2 FQNEAQ (reference sequence). The CDR3 is 14 residues long. V was pared by 5 bases and J by 6 bases, with 16 bases between. The CDR3 bases are TGTGCCAGCAGCCCTGATCCCCGGGGCGATGGCTACACCTTC. This translates into CASSPDPRGDGYTF.

The chain is built from TRBV29-1 and TRBJ1-1; 10 bases agree with TRBD1. The germline CDR1 and CDR2 sequences are SQVTM and ANQGSEA. The ends lost 3 bases at V and 7 bases at J; junction bases unmatched: 5. The CDR3 covers 13 residues. The CDR3 sequence is CSVETGGAGEAFF. The DNA of the CDR3 is TGCAGCGTTGAGACAGGGGGCGCCGGTGAAGCTTTCTTT. Combining the CDR3 with reference TRBV29-1 and TRBJ1-1 gives the whole variable domain SAVISQKPSRDICQRGTSLTIQCQVDSQVTMMFWYRQQPGQSLTLIATANQGSEATYESGFVIDKFPISRPNLTFSTLTVSNMSPEDSSIYLCSVETGGAGEAFFGQGTRLTVV.